This TCR beta chain emerged from a study of blood T cell repertoires in COVID-19. Overall study context: The origin of the acute and convalescent COVID-19 samples was the United States, Italy and Spain. Nucleic acid was either cDNA or gDNA, and it came from T cells, B-cell-depleted T cells, or PBMCs.

The authors' processing: Scientists estimated how many nucleated cells there were by amplifying reference gene primers. Data came from immunoSEQ multiplex PCR; TCRdb stores just in-frame clones and leaves some out. D and trimming come from the DNA, and the V and J calls and clone size come from that table. The sample consists of a few hundred thousand clones, 75% to 90% of them appearing once. The V end was cut by 4 bases, the J end by 3 bases, with 6 bases between. This CDR3 comprises 13 residues. Germline CDR1 reads LGHNA; CDR2 reads YNFKEQ. Sample: peripheral blood. The chain recombines TRBV4-2 with TRBJ2-2; D might be TRBD1 (6 bases). The TCR comes from a man aged 60 to 75 who had recovered from COVID-19. The DNA of the CDR3 is TGTGCCAGCAGCCGGACAGACACCGGGGAGCTGTTTTTT. It translates to CASSRTDTGELFF.